One sample yielded the 9 T cell receptor beta chains listed below, sequenced in a study of T cell responses to AZD1222 COVID-19 vaccine. The table came from immunoSEQ multiplex PCR; TCRdb's copy has only in-frame clones and leaves some out. The table records around 100,000 clones, more than 75% of them present only once. The sequences come from peripheral blood, collected on day 0 of AZD1222 vaccination. Receptors originate from an adult in good health.

The chain is built from TRBV4-1 and TRBJ2-1; D not resolved. This CDR3 comprises 14 residues. Trimming took 0 bases from V and 9 from J, leaving 12 bases between them. Germline lookup yields CDR1 MGHRA and CDR2 YSYEKL. The CDR3 DNA reads as TGCGCCAGCAGCCAAGATCCTGGGTTTTTTGAGCAGTTCTTC. As protein: CASSQDPGFFEQFF.

The gene calls are TRBV2 and TRBJ1-4, with D possibly matching TRBD1 (5 bases). Trimming cost V 5 bases and J 7 bases, with 23 bases left between them. The CDR3 loop spans 17 amino acids. Germline V gene sequence: CDR1 SNHLY, CDR2 FYNNEI. The CDR3 region is CASSSSLPGLKGEKLFF. Here the CDR3 DNA reads TGTGCCAGCAGTTCTTCTCTACCGGGACTCAAGGGTGAAAAACTGTTTTTT.

This chain connects TRBV4-2 to TRBJ1-2, with 10 positions matching TRBD1. With V trimmed by 0 bases and J by 8 bases, 6 bases remained unmatched. Per germline, CDR1 LGHNA and CDR2 YNFKEQ. The CDR3 spans 15 residues. Here the CDR3 DNA reads TGTGCCAGCAGCCAAGATGGGACAGGGGATTTGGGCTACACCTTC. Translating it yields CASSQDGTGDLGYTF.

The rearrangement links TRBV25-1 to TRBJ1-1; 8 bases agree with TRBD1. Per the germline V gene, CDR1 is MGHDK and CDR2 is SYGVNS. V dropped 5 bases and J dropped 6; count of bases not matched to a gene: 11. The CDR3 has 15 residues. The CDR3 here is CASSPQDRVAAEAFF. In DNA form, the CDR3 reads TGTGCCAGCAGTCCCCAGGACAGGGTCGCCGCTGAAGCTTTCTTT.

The V and J genes are TRBV11-2 and TRBJ1-2; D unresolved. The CDR3 sequence is 14 residues long. Germline loops: CDR1 SGHAT, CDR2 FQNNGV. Trimming took off 1 base at V and 2 bases at J, with 8 bases between the two ends. The CDR3 bases are TGTGCCAGCAGCTTAGCAGGAGGGAACTATGGCTACACCTTC. This encodes CASSLAGGNYGYTF.

The chain joins TRBV15 to TRBJ1-5; D not certain. V shed 1 base and J shed 0 bases, with 4 bases lying between them. The V gene's germline CDR1 is LNHNV and CDR2 YYDKDF (reference sequence). This CDR3 is 14 amino acids long. The CDR3 coding sequence is TGTGCCACCAGCAGAGGTTATAGCAATCAGCCCCAGCATTTT. It codes for CATSRGYSNQPQHF.

The V gene is TRBV15, the J gene TRBJ2-7; 8 nucleotides line up with TRBD2. From germline, CDR1 is LNHNV and CDR2 YYDKDF (reference sequence). The ends lost 0 bases at V and 4 bases at J; junction bases unmatched: 5. The length of the CDR3 is 15 residues. The CDR3 region has the DNA TGTGCCACCAGCAGAGACTCCGGCGGGGGGTACGAGCAGTACTTC. Residues: CATSRDSGGGYEQYF.

The chain joins TRBV4-1 to TRBJ2-2; tentative D call: TRBD2 (6 bases). Germline CDR1 MGHRA, CDR2 YSYEKL. The V end was cut by 0 bases, the J end by 6 bases, with 14 bases between. The CDR3 is 16 amino acids. The CDR3 spells CASSQDHNPGAGELFF. As DNA, the CDR3 is TGCGCCAGCAGCCAAGATCATAACCCGGGGGCCGGGGAGCTGTTTTTT.

The J gene is TRBJ1-1, the V gene TRBV9; D gene ambiguous. Germline-derived CDR1 and CDR2 are SGDLS and YYNGEE. This CDR3 is built from 16 residues. The V gene lost 0 bases and the J gene lost 3 bases, with 15 bases spanning the gap. CDR3 residues: CASSVEGPWGYTEAFF. In DNA form, the CDR3 reads TGTGCCAGCAGCGTAGAAGGGCCCTGGGGATACACTGAAGCTTTCTTT.